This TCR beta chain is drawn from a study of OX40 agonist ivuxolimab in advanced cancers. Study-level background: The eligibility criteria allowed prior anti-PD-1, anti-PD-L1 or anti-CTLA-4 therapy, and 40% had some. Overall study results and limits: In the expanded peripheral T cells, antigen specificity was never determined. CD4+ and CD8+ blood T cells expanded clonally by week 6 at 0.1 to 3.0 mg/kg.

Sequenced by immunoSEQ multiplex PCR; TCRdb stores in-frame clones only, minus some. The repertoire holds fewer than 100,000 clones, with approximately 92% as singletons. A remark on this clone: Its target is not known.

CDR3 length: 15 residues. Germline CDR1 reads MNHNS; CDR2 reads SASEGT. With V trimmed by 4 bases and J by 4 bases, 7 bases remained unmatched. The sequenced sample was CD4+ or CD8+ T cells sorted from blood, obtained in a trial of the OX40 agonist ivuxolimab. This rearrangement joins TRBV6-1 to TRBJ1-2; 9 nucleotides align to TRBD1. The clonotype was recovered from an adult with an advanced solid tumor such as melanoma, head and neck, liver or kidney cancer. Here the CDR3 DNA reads TGTGCCAGCAGTGTCCGACAGGGGGGGGTCTATGGCTACACCTTC. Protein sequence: CASSVRQGGVYGYTF.